These 23 T cell receptor beta chains were all obtained from the same sample, sequenced in a study of blood T cell repertoires in COVID-19. The assay was immunoSEQ multiplex PCR, and TCRdb's table has in-frame clones only and misses some. The profile shows 220,000 or so clones, about 88% of them singletons. Sequencing was carried out using peripheral blood. The receptors shown here come from a woman aged 50 to 60 with COVID-19, enrolled during active disease.

The rearrangement links TRBV29-1 to TRBJ1-2, with D perhaps matching TRBD1 (5 bases). The CDR3 contains 14 residues. V was cut by 0 bases and J by 2 bases, with 10 bases left in between. Germline CDR1 is SQVTM and CDR2 is ANQGSEA. The DNA for the CDR3 is TGCAGCGTTGAAGATCTGGACACCAACTATGGCTACACCTTC. Translation gives CSVEDLDTNYGYTF.

This rearrangement joins TRBV16 to TRBJ2-1, with D perhaps TRBD1 (5 bases). The length of the CDR3 is 13 residues. The V end was cut by 1 base, the J end by 4 bases, with 5 bases between. The V gene's germline CDR1 is KGHSY and CDR2 FQNENV. The CDR3 sequence is CASSQYRYNEQFF. In DNA, the CDR3 is TGTGCCAGCAGCCAATACAGGTACAATGAGCAGTTCTTC.

The rearrangement links TRBV5-1 to TRBJ2-7; 7 bases agree with TRBD2. The CDR3 contains 15 residues. After removal of 0 bases from V and 4 bases from J, the junction contained 7 bases not matched to a gene. Germline assignment: CDR1 SGHRS and CDR2 YFSETQ. The CDR3, as DNA: TGCGCCAGCAGCTTGGAGCGGGGAATAGGATACGAGCAGTACTTC. Its translation is CASSLERGIGYEQYF.

V and J are TRBV6-1 and TRBJ1-4; D is unclear. V was shortened by 2 bases and J by 4 bases, with 11 bases between the two germline ends. Germline assignment: CDR1 MNHNS and CDR2 SASEGT. The CDR3 sequence is 15 residues long. The CDR3 sequence: CASSETAGYNEKLFF. As DNA, the CDR3 is TGTGCCAGCAGTGAAACGGCCGGGTATAATGAAAAACTGTTTTTT.

The V gene is TRBV13, the J gene TRBJ2-1, with D possibly being TRBD2 (6 bases). Looked up from germline, CDR1 is PRHDT and CDR2 is FYEKMQ (reference sequence). V was trimmed by 3 bases and J by 6 bases, leaving 27 bases between them. This CDR3 is 19 amino acids long. This CDR3 is CASSLGGVTTGYALNEQFF. CDR3 in DNA: TGTGCCAGCAGCTTGGGGGGTGTGACTACAGGTTATGCCCTCAATGAGCAGTTCTTC.

The V and J genes are TRBV28 and TRBJ1-5; TRBD1 matches 9 bases. V shed 5 bases, J shed 5 bases, and the junction held 13 bases outside the gene matches. Germline V lookup: CDR1 MDHEN, CDR2 SYDVKM. CDR3 length: 17 residues. The CDR3 DNA is TGTGCCAGCAGTCCACTAACCTGGACAGGGGTAGATCAGCCCCAGCATTTT. Translation: CASSPLTWTGVDQPQHF.

V is TRBV5-4 and J is TRBJ1-2, with 12 bases fitting TRBD1. The CDR3 has 17 residues. The germline gives CDR1 SGHNT, CDR2 YYREEE (reference sequence). Trimming cost V 0 bases and J 4 bases; bases outside gene matches: 7. CDR3: CASSLGGTGGLFYGYTF. The DNA of the CDR3 is TGTGCCAGCAGCTTGGGAGGGACAGGGGGCCTCTTCTATGGCTACACCTTC.

The V and J genes are TRBV2 and TRBJ2-7, with D perhaps TRBD1 (6 bases). Germline V gives CDR1 SNHLY, CDR2 FYNNEI. This CDR3 spans 12 amino acids. Between the trimmed V and J ends, which lost 7 bases and 0 bases, there was a span of 7 bases. The CDR3 loop is CASKDSSYEQYF. The DNA of the CDR3 is TGTGCCAGCAAGGACAGCTCCTACGAGCAGTACTTC.

The gene calls are TRBV19 and TRBJ2-1, with 11 bases matching TRBD2. CDR3 size: 18 residues. CDR1 and CDR2 (germline): LNHDA, SQIVND (reference sequence). V lost 1 base, J lost 7 bases, and 12 bases stayed unmatched. In DNA form, the CDR3 reads TGTGCCAGTAGTATAGGGCTAGCGGGGGGTACCACCCGGAATGAGCAGTTCTTC. Translating gives CASSIGLAGGTTRNEQFF.

This clone was recorded a few times. This chain links TRBV27 with TRBJ1-2, with D hard to call. This CDR3 contains 15 residues. V was clipped by 3 bases and J by 2 bases, with 13 bases between them. Germline CDR1 is MNHEY and CDR2 is SMNVEV (reference sequence). DNA of the CDR3: TGTGCCAGCAGTTTGGAAGGAGGGAAAAACTATGGCTACACCTTC. Amino acid sequence: CASSLEGGKNYGYTF.

The V call is TRBV6-2 or TRBV6-3, the J call TRBJ2-3; D is undetermined. This CDR3 has 15 amino acids. The V and J ends lost 0 bases and 6 bases respectively, with 13 bases between them. Germline V gene lookup returns CDR1 MNHEY and CDR2 SVGEGT. Written as DNA, the CDR3 is TGTGCCAGCAGTTACTCGAAGCGCCGGTGGGATACGCAGTATTTT. It specifies CASSYSKRRWDTQYF.

This clone came up a few times. The CDR3 protein is CASSASGGHYNEQFF. As DNA, the CDR3 is TGTGCCAGCAGCGCTTCAGGGGGCCATTACAATGAGCAGTTCTTC. The V and J genes are TRBV7-2 and TRBJ2-1; 8 nucleotides agree with TRBD1. The junction had 7 bases not matched to a gene; V was cut back by 5 bases and J by 4 bases. CDR3 length: 15 amino acids. Germline V gives CDR1 SGHTA, CDR2 FQGNSA. Full variable domain (outside the CDR3, taken from reference TRBV7-2 and TRBJ2-1): GAGVSQSPSNKVTEKGKDVELRCDPISGHTALYWYRQSLGQGLEFLIYFQGNSAPDKSGLPSDRFSAERTGGSVSTLTIQRTQQEDSAVYLCASSASGGHYNEQFFGPGTRLTVL.

V is TRBV15 and J is TRBJ2-3, with TRBD2 identical over 10 bases. CDR1 and CDR2 (germline): LNHNV, YYDKDF (reference sequence). There are 18 residues in the CDR3. After removal of 0 bases from V and 3 bases from J, the junction contained 9 bases not matched to a gene. The CDR3: CATSRDLGSGGATDTQYF. Here the CDR3 DNA reads TGTGCCACCAGCAGAGATCTGGGAAGCGGGGGGGCAACAGATACGCAGTATTTT.

The J gene is TRBJ1-2, the V gene TRBV2; D gene ambiguous. V lost 7 bases to trimming and J lost 0 bases, with 6 bases between them. The CDR3 extends over 12 amino acids. Germline V gene data show CDR1 as SNHLY and CDR2 as FYNNEI. The CDR3 sequence is CASMRSNYGYTF. Here the CDR3 DNA reads TGTGCCAGCATGCGGTCTAACTATGGCTACACCTTC.

In its sample, this clone was seen once. The chain couples TRBV7-2 to TRBJ1-5; D is unresolved. The CDR3 sequence is 15 residues long. Germline values: CDR1 SGHTA, CDR2 FQGNSA. V lost 2 bases, J lost 4 bases, and 12 bases lay in between. Written as DNA, the CDR3 is TGTGCCAGCAGCTTACGGGCCAGCGGTAATCAGCCCCAGCATTTT. Its protein is CASSLRASGNQPQHF.

The chain employs TRBV7-9 and TRBJ2-1; D is perhaps TRBD2 (6 bases). V lost 2 bases to trimming and J lost 0 bases, with 17 bases between them. Germline CDR1 SEHNR, CDR2 FQNEAQ (reference sequence). The CDR3 is 18 residues long. The CDR3 spells CASSLRRGTESSYNEQFF. For the CDR3, the DNA is TGTGCCAGCAGCTTAAGGCGGGGAACCGAGAGCTCCTACAATGAGCAGTTCTTC.

This chain links TRBV28 with TRBJ2-7; D perhaps matches TRBD1 (6 bases). Per germline, CDR1 MDHEN and CDR2 SYDVKM. This CDR3 has 14 amino acids. V was shortened by 7 bases and J by 2 bases, with 15 bases between the two germline ends. CDR3 in amino acids: CASIETDSAYEQYF. CDR3 bases: TGTGCCAGCATCGAAACGGACAGCGCCTACGAGCAGTACTTC.

The chain links TRBV6-4 to TRBJ2-3, with 7 bases fitting TRBD2. Germline CDR1 and CDR2: MRHNA and SNTAGT. The CDR3 contains 13 residues. J gave up 12 bases and V 0 bases, and 6 bases lay outside the gene matches. The CDR3 protein is CASSDSRLAVQYF. CDR3 DNA sequence: TGTGCCAGCAGTGACTCGAGGCTAGCGGTACAGTATTTT.

The sample holds one count of this clone. The rearrangement uses TRBV19 and TRBJ2-5, with 9 bases matching TRBD1. Germline V lookup: CDR1 LNHDA, CDR2 SQIVND (reference sequence). V trimming: 7 bases; J trimming: 4 bases; junction bases outside the gene matches: 7. This CDR3 has 14 residues. The CDR3 spells CASKEQGARETQYF. The CDR3 DNA sequence: TGTGCCAGTAAGGAACAGGGGGCGAGAGAGACCCAGTACTTC.

The chain carries TRBV7-9 and TRBJ2-7, with TRBD2 identical over 10 bases. The CDR3 is 17 residues long. V dropped 1 base and J dropped 3; count of bases not matched to a gene: 9. Germline loops: CDR1 SEHNR, CDR2 FQNEAQ (reference sequence). CDR3 residues: CASSLGIGLAEIYEQYF. CDR3 nucleotides: TGTGCCAGCAGCTTAGGGATTGGACTAGCGGAGATCTACGAGCAGTACTTC.

The chain links TRBV6-5 to TRBJ1-5, with D uncertain. Germline CDR1 and CDR2: MNHEY and SVGAGI. CDR3 length: 13 amino acids. V was shortened by 6 bases and J by 5 bases, with 11 bases between the two germline ends. CDR3 DNA sequence: TGTGCCAGCAGACCCAGGTTAGATCAGCCCCAGCATTTT. Protein sequence: CASRPRLDQPQHF.

The V and J genes are TRBV28 and TRBJ2-7; 7 nucleotides agree with TRBD2. There are 22 residues in the CDR3. J was trimmed by 2 bases and V by 5 bases; bases with no gene match: 30. Germline V gene lookup returns CDR1 MDHEN and CDR2 SYDVKM. CDR3 bases: TGTGCCAGCAGTCCCCGGACTAGAACCTCACTATTTTTCATCATCCCCCCCTACGAGCAGTACGTC. It codes for CASSPRTRTSLFFIIPPYEQYV.

V is TRBV10-3 and J is TRBJ2-3; perhaps TRBD2 as D (6 bases). The CDR3 has 18 amino acids. Trimming cost V 5 bases and J 0 bases, with 21 bases left between them. Germline lookup yields CDR1 ENHRY and CDR2 SYGVKD. The CDR3: CAISPRLEPFSSTDTQYF. The CDR3 region has the DNA TGTGCCATCAGTCCCAGACTAGAACCCTTTTCGAGCACAGATACGCAGTATTTT.